This T cell receptor beta chain was obtained from a study of long-term antiretroviral therapy in people with HIV. Study-level information: Of all samples, the earliest predate the 2015 immediate-ART recommendation by about a decade.

The CDR3 contains 15 residues. CDR1 and CDR2 from the germline V gene are SQVTM and ANQGSEA. The V and J ends lost 4 bases and 4 bases, in that order; junction bases with no gene match: 10. For this clone: Antigen: not known.

Donors needed at least one pre-ART PBMC sample plus at least two post-ART samples. Samples were assayed with immunoSEQ v3.0 at survey level. Measured with immunoSEQ multiplex PCR; TCRdb has only the in-frame clones, and not every one. Of 25,000 to 35,000 clones listed, over 80% are singletons. Study outcomes and limitations: It was not possible to obtain data on ART adherence, viral resistance or therapy changes.

Sequenced here: unsorted PBMCs, sampled 3.2 years before starting antiretroviral therapy. The clonotype comes from a man aged 45 to 65 with HIV. The V gene is TRBV29-1, the J gene TRBJ1-2; 9 nucleotides match TRBD1. This chain's CDR3 is CSVGMEGDRAYGYTF. The CDR3 DNA follows: TGCAGCGTTGGAATGGAGGGGGACAGGGCCTATGGCTACACCTTC.